The rows below give T cell receptor beta chains drawn from one sample of a study of blood T cell repertoires in COVID-19. Using immunoSEQ multiplex PCR, the repertoire was profiled, and TCRdb retains in-frame clones only, with some absent. The sample shows 300,000 to 450,000 clones, less than 90% of them seen only once. Sequenced: PBMCs or T cells enriched from blood (not recorded which). These receptors came from a woman aged 25-40 years who had recovered from COVID-19. The CDR3 runs from the conserved cysteine through the conserved F or W. A D gene is named only where the DNA matches it firmly. Clone size is shown for a subset of rows, as once, few, many or a class of expanded clone.

>TRBV7-2|TRBJ2-7|.|TRBD1
CASSARQGAYEQYF
TGTGCCAGCAGCGCCCGACAGGGGGCCTACGAGCAGTACTTC
>TRBV12-3/TRBV12-4|TRBJ1-5|.|TRBD1
CASSLTGDQPQHF
TGTGCCAGCAGTTTAACAGGGGATCAGCCCCAGCATTTT
>TRBV19|TRBJ1-5|.|.
CASSIDLTGPRPQHF
TGTGCCAGTAGTATAGATCTAACAGGTCCGCGGCCCCAGCATTTT
>TRBV7-2|TRBJ2-7|.|TRBD2
CASSLTSGGRVMEYF
TGTGCCAGCAGCTTAACTAGCGGGGGCCGGGTGATGGAGTACTTC
>TRBV5-4|TRBJ2-5|few|.
CASSSRVSQETQYF
TGTGCCAGCAGCAGCCGGGTCTCCCAAGAGACCCAGTACTTC
>TRBV6-2/TRBV6-3|TRBJ2-1|.|TRBD2
CASSYGEAGVSNEQFF
TGTGCCAGCAGTTACGGGGAGGCGGGGGTTTCGAATGAGCAGTTCTTC
>TRBV19|TRBJ1-5|.|.
CASSIRGRANQPQHF
TGTGCCAGTAGTATACGGGGGAGAGCGAATCAGCCCCAGCATTTT
>TRBV5-4|TRBJ2-2|.|TRBD2
CASSSPSLAGGPRGELFF
TGTGCCAGCAGCTCCCCCTCCCTCGCGGGGGGGCCCCGCGGGGAGCTGTTTTTT
>TRBV12-3/TRBV12-4|TRBJ1-6|.|.
CASSLRARGPLHF
TGTGCCAGCAGTTTAAGGGCCCGAGGGCCCCTCCACTTT
>TRBV6-5|TRBJ1-1|.|.
CASRNRNTEAFF
TGTGCCAGCAGAAACAGGAACACTGAAGCTTTCTTT
>TRBV5-1|TRBJ2-7|.|.
CASSLEPGSLHEQYF
TGCGCCAGCAGCTTGGAACCAGGGTCTTTACACGAGCAGTACTTC
>TRBV27|TRBJ1-1|.|.
CASSRGGRGRTGEAFF
TGTGCCAGCAGTAGGGGCGGCAGGGGAAGAACTGGTGAAGCTTTCTTT
>TRBV27|TRBJ1-5|.|TRBD1
CASSLRSGTGRGYSNQPQHF
TGTGCCAGCAGTTTAAGGTCCGGGACAGGGCGGGGGTATAGCAATCAGCCCCAGCATTTT
>TRBV7-6|TRBJ1-3|.|TRBD1
CASSLYRGGSSGNTIYF
TGTGCCAGCAGCTTATACAGGGGTGGGAGCTCTGGAAACACCATATATTTT
>TRBV7-9|TRBJ1-2|.|.
CAGEGGEDGYTF
TGTGCAGGCGAGGGTGGGGAGGATGGCTACACCTTC
>TRBV6-5|TRBJ1-2|.|TRBD1
CASSRDRDSYGYTF
TGTGCCAGCAGTCGAGACCGGGACAGCTATGGCTACACCTTC
>TRBV6-5|TRBJ2-5|.|TRBD2
CASSLTSGGAETQYF
TGTGCCAGCAGTCTGACTAGCGGGGGGGCAGAGACCCAGTACTTC
>TRBV3-1/TRBV3-2|TRBJ1-4|.|.
CASSQDLGTPNEKLFF
TGTGCCAGCAGCCAAGATTTGGGGACTCCTAATGAAAAACTGTTTTTT
>TRBV19|TRBJ1-4|.|.
CASSPNEKLFF
TGTGCCAGTAGCCCGAATGAAAAACTGTTTTTT
>TRBV7-9|TRBJ1-2|.|.
CASSLFDYGYTF
TGTGCCAGCAGCTTATTCGACTATGGCTACACCTTC
>TRBV3-1/TRBV3-2|TRBJ2-3|.|TRBD1
CASSRAGTELTDTQYF
TGTGCCAGCAGCCGCGCCGGGACAGAATTGACAGATACGCAGTATTTT
>TRBV7-2|TRBJ2-2|.|TRBD1
CASSFGTGYTGELFF
TGTGCCAGCAGCTTCGGGACAGGCTACACCGGGGAGCTGTTTTTT
>TRBV28|TRBJ2-3|.|TRBD2
CASSFRRMGGGTDTQYF
TGTGCCAGCAGTTTCCGAAGGATGGGGGGGGGCACAGATACGCAGTATTTT
>TRBV5-1|TRBJ2-7|.|.
CASSLRDKSYEQYF
TGCGCCAGCAGCTTGAGGGACAAATCCTACGAGCAGTACTTC
>TRBV13|TRBJ1-1|.|TRBD1
CASSLYRGTEAFF
TGTGCCAGCAGCTTATACAGGGGCACTGAAGCTTTCTTT
>TRBV19|TRBJ1-4|few|.
CASSSDGYEKLFF
TGTGCCAGTAGTAGTGACGGGTATGAAAAACTGTTTTTT
>TRBV10-3|TRBJ1-2|once|TRBD1
CATEPSDRARGGYTF
TGTGCCACCGAGCCCTCGGACAGGGCACGAGGGGGCTACACCTTC
>TRBV5-4|TRBJ1-2|.|.
CASSPSLQGNYGYTF
TGTGCCAGCAGCCCTTCCCTACAGGGCAACTATGGCTACACCTTC
>TRBV7-6|TRBJ1-6|.|.
CASSLGLTSYNSPLHF
TGTGCCAGCAGCTTGGGGCTAACCTCCTATAATTCACCCCTCCACTTT
>TRBV2|TRBJ1-2|.|TRBD1
CAGQHAGGSNYGYTF
TGTGCCGGACAACACGCAGGGGGCTCTAACTATGGCTACACCTTC
>TRBV6-2/TRBV6-3|TRBJ1-5|.|TRBD1
CASGPTGVQPQHF
TGTGCCAGCGGCCCGACAGGGGTTCAGCCCCAGCATTTT
>TRBV2|TRBJ1-1|.|TRBD1
CASSVPGQGTEAFF
TGTGCCAGCAGCGTCCCGGGACAGGGGACTGAAGCTTTCTTT
>TRBV5-6|TRBJ2-7|.|.
CASSLVTPPYEQYF
TGTGCCAGCAGCTTGGTGACTCCCCCGTACGAGCAGTACTTC
>TRBV3-1/TRBV3-2|TRBJ1-3|.|.
CASSPSDSGNTIYF
TGTGCCAGCAGCCCCTCAGACTCTGGAAACACCATATATTTT
>TRBV28|TRBJ1-5|.|TRBD1
CASSFRRGRGQPQHF
TGTGCCAGCAGTTTTCGTAGGGGGCGAGGGCAGCCCCAGCATTTT
>TRBV5-1|TRBJ2-7|.|TRBD1
CASSQGQGLAYEQYF
TGCGCCAGCAGCCAAGGACAGGGCCTGGCCTACGAGCAGTACTTC
>TRBV5-1|TRBJ2-3|.|.
CASSLRDSILTDTQYF
TGCGCCAGCAGCCTGCGGGACTCCATACTCACAGATACGCAGTATTTT
>TRBV19|TRBJ2-2|.|.
CASRPETVAGELFF
TGTGCCAGTAGACCCGAGACAGTGGCCGGGGAGCTGTTTTTT
>TRBV28|TRBJ2-7|.|TRBD2
CASRGLAPNTISYEQYF
TGTGCCAGCAGGGGACTAGCGCCCAATACTATCTCCTACGAGCAGTACTTC
>TRBV29-1|TRBJ2-5|.|TRBD2
CSAGALAGGQETQYF
TGCAGCGCCGGGGCCCTAGCGGGGGGTCAAGAGACCCAGTACTTC
>TRBV2|TRBJ2-1|.|.
CASSETRGTHNEQFF
TGTGCCAGCAGTGAGACCAGGGGAACACACAATGAGCAGTTCTTC
>TRBV5-1|TRBJ2-5|.|.
CASRAKDGKETQYF
TGCGCCAGCAGAGCTAAAGACGGGAAAGAGACCCAGTACTTC
>TRBV19|TRBJ1-3|.|.
CASSIEASGNTIYF
TGTGCCAGTAGTATCGAAGCTTCTGGAAACACCATATATTTT
>TRBV11-2|TRBJ2-7|.|.
CASSFWSYYEQYF
TGTGCCAGCAGCTTTTGGAGTTACTACGAGCAGTACTTC
>TRBV10-1|TRBJ2-5|.|TRBD1
CASSTGDQETQYF
TGCGCCAGCAGCACAGGGGACCAAGAGACCCAGTACTTC
>TRBV7-9|TRBJ1-5|.|.
CASSPDTSNQPQHF
TGTGCCAGCAGTCCGGACACAAGCAATCAGCCCCAGCATTTT
>TRBV5-6|TRBJ2-1|.|TRBD2
CASSLAKGGAYGQFF
TGTGCCAGCAGCTTGGCCAAGGGAGGGGCTTACGGGCAGTTCTTC
>TRBV7-9|TRBJ2-7|once|.
CASGDRDSTYEQYF
TGTGCCAGCGGAGACCGGGACTCTACCTACGAGCAGTACTTC
>TRBV9|TRBJ2-3|.|.
CASSPQDGDTQYF
TGTGCCAGCAGCCCCCAGGATGGCGATACGCAGTATTTT
>TRBV27|TRBJ1-5|.|TRBD1
CASALDRESGNQPQHF
TGTGCCAGCGCCTTGGACAGGGAGAGTGGGAATCAGCCCCAGCATTTT
>TRBV28|TRBJ1-6|.|.
CASSLDRYSPLHF
TGTGCCAGCAGCCTTGACAGATATTCACCCCTCCACTTT
>TRBV21-1|TRBJ2-3|.|.
CASSKSLAGGEDTQYF
TGTGCCAGCAGCAAAAGTCTAGCGGGGGGAGAAGATACGCAGTATTTT
>TRBV7-2|TRBJ2-1|.|TRBD2
CASSSSGGPNEQFF
TGTGCCAGCAGCTCCTCGGGGGGGCCCAATGAGCAGTTCTTC
>TRBV14|TRBJ2-6|.|.
CASSQARDIFGANVLTF
TGTGCCAGCAGCCAAGCTAGGGACATCTTTGGGGCCAACGTCCTGACTTTC